The rows below give T cell receptor beta chains drawn from one sample of a study of blood T cell repertoires in COVID-19. Using immunoSEQ multiplex PCR, the repertoire was profiled, and TCRdb retains in-frame clones only, with some absent. The sample lists fewer than 250,000 clones, approximately 82% seen once, with about 2% in the top ten. Material: peripheral blood. The origin of the receptors is a woman of 80 years or more with acute or convalescent COVID-19. CDR3s include the opening cysteine and the closing phenylalanine or tryptophan. Each record gives: CDR3 length, J gene, V gene, CDR3 protein.

16 TRBJ2-1 TRBV18 CASSPRTSGGFNEQFF
14 TRBJ2-7 TRBV2 CASKMSGSSYEQYF
16 TRBJ2-2 TRBV18 CASSPLVQANTGELFF
16 TRBJ2-7 TRBV5-6 CASSPAWGGPNYEQYF
13 TRBJ1-3 TRBV5-5 CASSTRAGNTIYF
15 TRBJ2-2 TRBV24-1 CATRSGTGGTGELFF
14 TRBJ1-6 TRBV6-5 CASTIGQNNSPLHF
15 TRBJ1-5 TRBV19 CASSNRVRNGQPQHF
13 TRBJ1-5 TRBV5-6 CASSLSPRGPQHF
14 TRBJ1-5 TRBV6-5 CASAGRDYNQPQHF
16 TRBJ2-6 TRBV7-6 CASGGRGDSGANVLTF
16 TRBJ1-5 TRBV19 CASSTLQGDGNQPQHF
18 TRBJ2-6 TRBV5-4 CASRHLAEGSSGANVLTF
15 TRBJ2-3 TRBV5-6 CASSFGGAGTDTQYF
14 TRBJ1-1 TRBV28 CASSFDLGNTEAFF
15 TRBJ2-3 TRBV9 CASSTSGRAPDTQYF
17 TRBJ2-5 TRBV4-2 CASSQDLLAGGQETQYF
15 TRBJ1-2 TRBV13 CASSLGRRVTYGYTF
13 TRBJ2-1 TRBV6-4 CASRRDSYNEQFF
17 TRBJ1-5 TRBV4-1 CASSQVFEGAINQPQHF
17 TRBJ2-1 TRBV10-3 CAISPTSGTSGDNEQFF